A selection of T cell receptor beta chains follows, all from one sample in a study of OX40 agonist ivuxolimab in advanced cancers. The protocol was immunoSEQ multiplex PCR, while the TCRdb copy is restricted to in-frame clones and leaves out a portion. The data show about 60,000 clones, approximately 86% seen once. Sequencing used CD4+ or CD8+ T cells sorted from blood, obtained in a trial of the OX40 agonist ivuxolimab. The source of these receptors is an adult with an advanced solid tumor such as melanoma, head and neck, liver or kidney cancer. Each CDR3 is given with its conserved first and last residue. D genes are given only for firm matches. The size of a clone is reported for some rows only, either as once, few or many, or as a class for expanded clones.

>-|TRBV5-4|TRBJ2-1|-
CASSTTSGAYNEQFF
TGTGCCAGCAGCACCACCTCGGGGGCTTACAATGAGCAGTTCTTC
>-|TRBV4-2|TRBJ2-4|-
CASSLGGENIQYF
TGTGCCAGCAGCCTGGGTGGAGAAAACATTCAGTACTTC
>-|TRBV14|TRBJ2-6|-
CASSQDRQGFGANVLTF
TGTGCCAGCAGCCAAGATCGGCAGGGGTTCGGGGCCAACGTCCTGACTTTC
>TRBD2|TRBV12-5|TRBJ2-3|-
CASGRAGGRADTQYF
TGTGCTAGTGGTAGGGCGGGGGGGAGGGCAGATACGCAGTATTTT
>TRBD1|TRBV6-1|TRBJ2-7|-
CASSEQPGQTSYEQYF
TGTGCCAGCAGTGAACAGCCGGGACAGACTTCCTACGAGCAGTACTTC
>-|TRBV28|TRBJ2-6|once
CASSLRGSGANVLTF
TGTGCCAGCAGTTTACGGGGTTCTGGGGCCAACGTCCTGACTTTC
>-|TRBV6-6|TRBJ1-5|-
CASRLIGDSNQPQHF
TGTGCCAGTCGGTTAATTGGGGATAGCAATCAGCCCCAGCATTTT
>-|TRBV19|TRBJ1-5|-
CASSRTVEEPQHF
TGTGCCAGTAGTAGGACAGTTGAGGAGCCCCAGCATTTT
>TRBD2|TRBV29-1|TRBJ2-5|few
CSVEDLAGGGFLGYF
TGCAGCGTTGAAGATCTGGCGGGGGGCGGTTTTTTAGGGTACTTC
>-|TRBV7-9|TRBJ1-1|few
CASRPRTEAFF
TGTGCCAGCCGCCCTAGGACTGAAGCTTTCTTT
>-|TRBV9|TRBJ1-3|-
CASSPSGNTIYF
TGTGCCAGCAGCCCGTCTGGAAACACCATATATTTT
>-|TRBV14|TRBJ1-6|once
CASSKGPPLHF
TGTGCCAGCAGCAAGGGACCACCCCTCCACTTT
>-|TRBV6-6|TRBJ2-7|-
CASTPESSYEQYF
TGTGCCAGCACACCAGAGAGCTCCTACGAGCAGTACTTC
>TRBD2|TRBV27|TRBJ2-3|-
CASSFWASGASTDTQYF
TGTGCCAGCAGTTTCTGGGCTAGCGGGGCTAGCACAGATACGCAGTATTTT
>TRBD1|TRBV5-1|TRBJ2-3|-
CASSDRAQVDTQYF
TGCGCCAGCAGCGACAGGGCCCAGGTAGATACGCAGTATTTT
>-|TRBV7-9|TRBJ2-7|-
CASSPRYEQYF
TGTGCCAGCAGCCCACGCTACGAGCAGTACTTC
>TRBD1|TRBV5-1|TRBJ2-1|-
CASNDRGGSLGEQFF
TGCGCCAGCAATGACAGGGGTGGCTCTTTGGGTGAGCAGTTCTTC
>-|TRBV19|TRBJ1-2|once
CASSRQGGIDYGYTF
TGTGCCAGTAGTCGTCAGGGCGGGATTGACTATGGCTACACCTTC
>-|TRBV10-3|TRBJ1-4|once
CAISESSTGNEKLFF
TGTGCCATCAGTGAGTCGTCGACGGGGAATGAAAAACTGTTTTTT
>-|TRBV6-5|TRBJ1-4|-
CASSYTSTNEKLFF
TGTGCCAGCAGTTATACATCAACTAATGAAAAACTGTTTTTT
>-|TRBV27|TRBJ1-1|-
CASSVQGTTEAFF
TGTGCCAGCAGTGTTCAGGGGACCACTGAAGCTTTCTTT
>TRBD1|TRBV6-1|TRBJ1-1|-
CASKIRGHTEAFF
TGTGCCAGCAAAATCAGGGGGCACACTGAAGCTTTCTTT
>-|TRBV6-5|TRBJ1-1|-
CATHRLTGVEAFF
TGTGCCACCCACCGCCTAACAGGTGTTGAAGCTTTCTTT
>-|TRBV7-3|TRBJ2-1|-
CASSLTFGALEQFF
TGTGCCAGCAGCTTAACTTTTGGGGCCCTTGAGCAGTTCTTC
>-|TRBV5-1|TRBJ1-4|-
CASSLTGITNEKLFF
TGCGCCAGCAGCTTGACAGGGATAACTAATGAAAAACTGTTTTTT
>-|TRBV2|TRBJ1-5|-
CASSEEGGGSDF
TGTGCCAGCAGTGAAGAAGGGGGGGGATCGGATTTT
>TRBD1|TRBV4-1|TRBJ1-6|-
CASSQTGGDYSPLHF
TGCGCCAGCAGCCAGACAGGGGGAGACTATTCACCCCTCCACTTT
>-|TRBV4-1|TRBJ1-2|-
CASSQGGGQLMKGYTF
TGCGCCAGCAGCCAAGGGGGAGGGCAGCTGATGAAGGGCTACACCTTC
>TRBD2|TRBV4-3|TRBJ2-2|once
CASSLGRGRTGELFF
TGCGCCAGCAGCCTTGGGAGGGGTCGAACCGGGGAGCTGTTTTTT
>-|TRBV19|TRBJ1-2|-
CASSIGPLGDTIYGYTF
TGTGCCAGTAGTATAGGTCCCCTCGGGGACACCATCTATGGCTACACCTTC
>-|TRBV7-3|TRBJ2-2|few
CASRETANTGELFF
TGTGCCAGCAGGGAAACAGCGAACACCGGGGAGCTGTTTTTT
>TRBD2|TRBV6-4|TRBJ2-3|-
CASSPFERGTGSGTQYF
TGTGCCAGCAGTCCCTTCGAGCGGGGGACGGGATCTGGTACGCAGTATTTT
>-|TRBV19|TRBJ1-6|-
CASSIDLSGRSSPLHF
TGTGCCAGTAGTATAGATCTATCAGGCAGGAGCTCACCCCTCCACTTT